A single sample gave rise to the 29 T cell receptor beta chains below, sequenced in a study of T cell responses to AZD1222 COVID-19 vaccine. TCRdb's table, derived via immunoSEQ multiplex PCR, lists solely in-frame clones and lacks some. The repertoire has 95,000 to 150,000 clones, about 91% of them found once; the top ten carry 4% to 5.5%. The source material was peripheral blood, sampled on day 0 of AZD1222 vaccination. These receptors all stem from an adult in good health.

The genes are TRBV2 and TRBJ2-1; TRBD1 matches 9 bases. CDR3 length equals 15 residues. Germline CDR1 SNHLY, CDR2 FYNNEI. The V gene end was trimmed by 5 bases and the J gene end by 4 bases; junction bases not matched to a gene: 6. The CDR3 region has the DNA TGTGCCAGCAGTCGGGACAGGGAGACGTACAATGAGCAGTTCTTC. Amino acids: CASSRDRETYNEQFF. Full variable domain (remainder filled in from reference TRBV2 and TRBJ2-1): EPEVTQTPSHQVTQMGQEVILRCVPISNHLYFYWYRQILGQKVEFLVSFYNNEISEKSEIFDDQFSVERPDGSNFTLKIRSTKLEDSAMYFCASSRDRETYNEQFFGPGTRLTVL.

The chain carries TRBV3-1 (or the pseudogene TRBV3-2) and TRBJ2-3; no clear D gene. The CDR3 has 13 amino acids. V dropped 2 bases and J dropped 4 bases, with 7 bases sitting between them. Germline CDR1 and CDR2: LGHDT and YNNKEL (reference sequence). The CDR3 here is CASSQREADTQYF. The CDR3 DNA reads as TGTGCCAGCAGCCAAAGAGAAGCAGATACGCAGTATTTT.

This chain links TRBV5-8 with TRBJ1-4; no firm D call. The CDR3 runs 14 residues. Per germline, CDR1 SGHTS and CDR2 YDEGEE. The V gene lost 4 bases and the J gene lost 7 bases, with 14 bases spanning the gap. In nucleotides, the CDR3 is TGTGCCAGCAGCAGGAGGGCCGGTGGTGAAAAACTGTTTTTT. It encodes CASSRRAGGEKLFF.

The chain combines TRBV5-5 with TRBJ2-3; 12 nucleotides match TRBD2. V lost 3 bases, J lost 5 bases, and 7 bases stayed unmatched. This CDR3 contains 16 residues. Per the germline V gene, CDR1 is SGHKS and CDR2 is YYEKEE (reference sequence). CDR3 loop: CASSSTTSGGLDTQYF. The CDR3 nucleotides read TGTGCCAGCAGCTCTACGACTAGCGGGGGACTAGATACGCAGTATTTT.

The CDR3 coding sequence is TGTGCCAGCAGCGTAGGGTTTGGCGGAGCGAACACTGAAGCTTTCTTT. Its protein product is CASSVGFGGANTEAFF. V and J are TRBV9 and TRBJ1-1; no clear D gene. The CDR3 loop spans 16 amino acids. The germline V and J ends were trimmed by 0 bases and 1 base, with 13 bases remaining between them. In germline, CDR1 is SGDLS, CDR2 YYNGEE. Complete variable domain (other parts from reference TRBV9 and TRBJ1-1): DSGVTQTPKHLITATGQRVTLRCSPRSGDLSVYWYQQSLDQGLQFLIQYYNGEERAKGNILERFSAQQFPDLHSELNLSSLELGDSALYFCASSVGFGGANTEAFFGQGTRLTVV.

This chain connects TRBV3-1 (or the pseudogene TRBV3-2) to TRBJ2-4; TRBD1 might be the D (6 bases). The V end was cut by 3 bases, the J end by 3 bases, with 18 bases between. The CDR3 is 17 residues long. Per the germline V gene, CDR1 is LGHDT and CDR2 is YNNKEL (reference sequence). In nucleotides, the CDR3 is TGTGCCAGCAGCCACGGCTTCGGACAGTTGGACAAAAACATTCAGTACTTC. It yields the protein CASSHGFGQLDKNIQYF.

The CDR3 nucleotides are TGTGCCACCAGTGATTTAACGGGTCAGCCCCAGCATTTT. The encoded protein is CATSDLTGQPQHF. J is TRBJ1-5 and V is TRBV24-1; unclear D gene. This CDR3 has 13 amino acids. The germline gives CDR1 KGHDR, CDR2 SFDVKD. The V and J ends lost 1 base and 6 bases respectively, with 6 bases between them.

J is TRBJ1-3 and V is TRBV4-1, with 7 bases lining up with TRBD1. In germline, CDR1 is MGHRA, CDR2 YSYEKL. Trimming took 4 bases from V and 2 from J; bases not matched to a gene: 14. This CDR3 has 18 residues. CDR3 DNA sequence: TGCGCCAGCAGCCCACGATACAACCGGGACAGACCTGGAAACACCATATATTTT. This sequence encodes CASSPRYNRDRPGNTIYF.

The chain is built from TRBV5-6 and TRBJ1-6; 7 bases map to TRBD1. V dropped 0 bases and J dropped 9; count of bases not matched to a gene: 12. The germline gives CDR1 SGHDT, CDR2 YYEEEE. This CDR3 has 17 amino acids. CDR3: CASSLAGEGAVSSPLHF. CDR3 DNA sequence: TGTGCCAGCAGCTTGGCCGGGGAGGGGGCGGTCAGTTCACCCCTCCACTTT.

About this clone: A single base separates this from a much larger clone, so it may be a read error. CDR3 sequence: CASSRDRGNQPQHF. The DNA of the CDR3 is TGTGCCAGCAGCCGGGACAGGGGAAATCAGCCCCAGCATTTT. The genes are TRBV2 and TRBJ1-5; 10 nucleotides line up with TRBD1. The V segment lost 6 bases and the J segment 4 bases; nucleotides outside the gene matches: 3. Germline V gene data show CDR1 as SNHLY and CDR2 as FYNNEI. This CDR3 has 14 amino acids.

This chain joins TRBV7-9 and TRBJ1-4; no definite D call. Trimming took off 11 bases at V and 4 bases at J, with 17 bases between the two ends. The CDR3 has 14 amino acids. The germline V gene encodes CDR1 SEHNR and CDR2 FQNEAQ (reference sequence). For the CDR3, the DNA is TGTGCCCCCCCCCGGGCCGGGTATAATGAAAAACTGTTTTTT. This encodes CAPPRAGYNEKLFF.

Worth noting for this clone: Sequence at one end of the junction differs from germline and may be a read error. V usage is TRBV12-3 or TRBV12-4 and J usage is TRBJ2-3; D gene ambiguous. The CDR3 is made up of 13 amino acids. The CDR3 region has the DNA TGTGCCAGCAGATTAGCAGGTGGAGATACGCAGTATTTT. It yields the protein CASRLAGGDTQYF.

CDR3 residues: CASSLSGAFQDYGYTF. The CDR3 nucleotides are TGTGCCAGCAGTTTATCAGGGGCCTTTCAAGACTATGGCTACACCTTC. The genes are TRBV6-5 and TRBJ1-2; tentative D call: TRBD1 (6 bases). This CDR3 region has 16 residues. V shed 4 bases and J shed 3 bases, with 18 bases lying between them. From germline, CDR1 is MNHEY and CDR2 SVGAGI.

The count of this clone is one. This chain joins TRBV6-2 or TRBV6-3 and TRBJ2-6; D gene unclear. This CDR3 comprises 16 residues. Germline V lookup: CDR1 MNHEY, CDR2 SVGEGT. The V end lost 6 bases, the J end lost 0 bases, and 12 bases lay between the germline ends. The CDR3 coding sequence is TGTGCCAGCAGCACCCTAAGGGACTCTGGGGCCAACGTCCTGACTTTC. This sequence encodes CASSTLRDSGANVLTF.

This chain uses TRBV4-2 with TRBJ2-2, with no clear D. Germline-derived CDR1 and CDR2 are LGHNA and YNFKEQ. With 4 bases removed from V and 2 bases from J, the gap between germline ends came to 5 bases. The CDR3 is 13 residues long. The CDR3 is CASSLYNTGELFF. CDR3 bases: TGTGCCAGCAGCCTTTACAACACCGGGGAGCTGTTTTTT.

This chain links TRBV5-1 with TRBJ2-5, with D maybe TRBD1 (6 bases). Germline loops: CDR1 SGHRS, CDR2 YFSETQ. The CDR3 contains 15 residues. V dropped 0 bases and J dropped 5 bases, with 14 bases sitting between them. CDR3 loop: CASSLGTYRDETQYF. CDR3 sequence (DNA): TGCGCCAGCAGCTTGGGCACCTACAGGGACGAGACCCAGTACTTC.

The V call is TRBV9, the J call TRBJ2-5; D is perhaps TRBD2 (5 bases). The CDR3 has 15 residues. Trimming pared 6 bases from V and 2 bases from J, leaving 17 bases between. Germline V gives CDR1 SGDLS, CDR2 YYNGEE. CDR3 DNA sequence: TGTGCCAGCACCATAGGGAGTACCGGACAAGAGACCCAGTACTTC. Protein sequence: CASTIGSTGQETQYF.

The chain couples TRBV10-1 to TRBJ1-2, with 9 positions matching TRBD1. Germline values: CDR1 WNHNN, CDR2 SYGVQD (reference sequence). Trimming took 6 bases from V and 8 from J; bases not matched to a gene: 7. The CDR3 has 13 residues. CDR3 sequence: CASSHRGLGGYTF. As DNA, the CDR3 is TGCGCCAGCAGCCACAGGGGGCTAGGAGGCTACACCTTC.

The chain is built from TRBV5-1 and TRBJ1-3, with D tentatively TRBD1 (6 bases). This CDR3 has 13 residues. Germline CDR1 is SGHRS and CDR2 is YFSETQ. With 4 bases removed from V and 4 bases from J, the gap between germline ends came to 9 bases. CDR3 protein: CASSTDRGNTIYF. CDR3 coding DNA: TGCGCCAGCAGCACAGACAGGGGAAACACCATATATTTT.

The chain has TRBV6-6 and TRBJ1-2, with a tentative D call TRBD1 (6 bases). Trimming removed 6 bases from V and 10 bases from J, with 15 bases in between. Germline CDR1 MNHNY, CDR2 SVGAGI (reference sequence). This CDR3 spans 12 amino acids. The CDR3 region has the DNA TGTGCCAGCAGCATACAGGGCAGTTCCTACACCTTC. This translates into CASSIQGSSYTF.

The rearrangement links TRBV19 to TRBJ1-1, with D possibly being TRBD1 (5 bases). From germline, CDR1 is LNHDA and CDR2 SQIVND (reference sequence). The CDR3 runs to 11 residues. V was shortened by 7 bases and J by 6 bases, with 9 bases between the two germline ends. The CDR3 loop is CASKTGAEAFF. For the CDR3, the DNA is TGTGCCAGTAAAACAGGCGCTGAAGCTTTCTTT.

V is TRBV12-5 and J is TRBJ2-5; D remains unclear. The CDR3 runs 12 residues. Germline V gene lookup returns CDR1 LGHNT and CDR2 FRNRAP. Trimming shortened V by 0 bases and J by 5 bases, and 4 bases separated the two germline ends. This chain's CDR3 is CASGLVPETQYF. Here the CDR3 DNA reads TGTGCTAGTGGTTTGGTACCTGAGACCCAGTACTTC.

The chain has TRBV6-6 and TRBJ1-5; TRBD1 agrees at 10 bases. The J segment lost 7 bases and the V segment lost 5 bases, leaving 26 bases of the junction unmatched. CDR1 is MNHNY and CDR2 is SVGAGI in the germline V gene (reference sequence). This CDR3 is 21 amino acids long. As DNA, the CDR3 is TGTGCCAGCAGTCAACGCCACCCAGGACAGGGGGGGGTTTGGGCAATGCAGCCCCAGCATTTT. It yields the protein CASSQRHPGQGGVWAMQPQHF.

This clone was counted between two and nine times. V is TRBV7-9 and J is TRBJ1-5, with 9 bases that match TRBD1. Germline CDR1 reads SEHNR; CDR2 reads FQNEAQ (reference sequence). V trimming: 5 bases; J trimming: 7 bases; junction bases outside the gene matches: 3. CDR3 length equals 13 residues. The CDR3 reads CASSAQGAQPQHF. For the CDR3, the DNA is TGTGCCAGCAGCGCACAGGGGGCGCAGCCCCAGCATTTT.

The table lists this clone with a count of one. The chain joins TRBV7-9 to TRBJ2-3; 9 nucleotides agree with TRBD2. The CDR3 covers 15 residues. Unmatched junction bases numbered 5, after V lost 5 bases and J lost 2 bases. Germline V lookup: CDR1 SEHNR, CDR2 FQNEAQ (reference sequence). The CDR3 sequence is CASSRLAGATDTQYF. The CDR3 DNA is TGTGCCAGCAGCCGCTTAGCGGGGGCCACAGATACGCAGTATTTT.

This clone appeared a few times. This chain joins TRBV12-3 or TRBV12-4 and TRBJ2-7; D is unclear. V lost 5 bases, J lost 3 bases, and 11 bases lay in between. The CDR3 has 13 amino acids. CDR3 in DNA: TGTGCCAGCAGTACTGACACCTTCTACGAGCAGTACTTC. As protein: CASSTDTFYEQYF.

The chain carries TRBV13 and TRBJ1-1; D is undetermined. The CDR3 covers 16 residues. The ends were cut back, 0 bases at V and 2 bases at J, with 13 bases in the middle. From germline, CDR1 is PRHDT and CDR2 FYEKMQ (reference sequence). Here the CDR3 DNA reads TGTGCCAGCAGCTTAGGCCGGGAGAGGCGAAACACTGAAGCTTTCTTT. Translation: CASSLGRERRNTEAFF.

The gene calls are TRBV27 and TRBJ2-7, with 10 bases matching TRBD1. The CDR3 contains 14 residues. V gave up 6 bases and J gave up 2 bases; unmatched junction bases: 4. Germline CDR1 and CDR2: MNHEY and SMNVEV (reference sequence). The CDR3 sequence is CASRWGTGAYEQYF. The CDR3 DNA reads as TGTGCCAGCAGATGGGGGACAGGGGCCTACGAGCAGTACTTC.

V is TRBV19 and J is TRBJ2-1, with TRBD1 matching over 9 bases. The length of the CDR3 is 16 residues. Germline V gene data show CDR1 as LNHDA and CDR2 as SQIVND (reference sequence). Trimming removed 6 bases from V and 9 bases from J; junction bases left unmatched: 15. Here the CDR3 reads CASSHGAGQGLIEQFF. Here the CDR3 DNA reads TGTGCCAGTAGCCACGGGGCGGGACAGGGCTTGATTGAGCAGTTCTTC.